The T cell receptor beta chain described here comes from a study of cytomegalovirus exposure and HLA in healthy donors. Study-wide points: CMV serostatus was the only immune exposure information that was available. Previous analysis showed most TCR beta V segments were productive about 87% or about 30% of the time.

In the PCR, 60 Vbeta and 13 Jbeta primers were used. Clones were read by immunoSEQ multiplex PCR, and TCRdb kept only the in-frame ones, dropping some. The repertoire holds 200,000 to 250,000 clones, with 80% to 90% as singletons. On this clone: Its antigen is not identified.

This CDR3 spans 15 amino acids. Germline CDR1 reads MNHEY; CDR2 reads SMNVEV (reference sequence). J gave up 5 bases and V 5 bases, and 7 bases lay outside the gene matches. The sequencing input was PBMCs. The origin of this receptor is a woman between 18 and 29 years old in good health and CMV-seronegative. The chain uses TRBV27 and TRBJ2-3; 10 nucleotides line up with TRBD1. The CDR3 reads CASSKDRGGKDTQYF. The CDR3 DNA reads TGTGCCAGCAGTAAGGACAGGGGGGGGAAAGATACGCAGTATTTT.